The entry that follows covers one T cell receptor beta chain sequence. This entry is derived from a study of blood T cell repertoires in COVID-19. Across the whole study: COVID-19 samples collected from the United States, Italy and Spain covered acute and convalescent phases. Nucleic acid was either cDNA or gDNA, and it came from T cells, B-cell-depleted T cells, or PBMCs.

Original processing notes: Estimated nucleated cell counts came from reference gene primer amplification. Repertoires were generated with immunoSEQ multiplex PCR, while TCRdb's copy carries only in-frame clones and drops some. V and J calls and clone size are as listed in that table; D and trimming were resolved from the DNA. This table holds around 180,000 clones, 86% found once. The V end was cut by 2 bases, the J end by 7 bases, with 11 bases between. Germline V gives CDR1 GTSNPN, CDR2 SVGIG (reference sequence). The CDR3 runs to 12 residues. This receptor was taken from a man aged 65-85 years with active or convalescent COVID-19. The sequenced material came from peripheral blood. The V and J genes are TRBV30 and TRBJ1-2; no definite D call. The CDR3 reads CAWSNSEVGYTF. DNA for the CDR3: TGTGCCTGGAGTAATAGCGAGGTTGGCTACACCTTC. The variable domain in full, with the rest retrieved from reference TRBV30 and TRBJ1-2, is SQTIHQWPATLVQPVGSPLSLECTVEGTSNPNLYWYRQAAGRGLQLLFYSVGIGQISSEVPQNLSASRPQDRQFILSSKKLLLSDSGFYLCAWSNSEVGYTFGSGTRLTVV.